This T cell receptor beta chain was retrieved from a study of CD8 T cells in Susac syndrome. Random-hexamer reverse transcription was applied to about 0.5 to 1 ug RNA. Amplification of the TCR beta CDR3 was carried out by immunoSEQ multiplex PCR, which spanned a total of 54 Vbeta and 13 Jbeta segments. In TCRdb, the immunoSEQ multiplex PCR reads were re-called with MiXCR into one record per CDR3 protein. The sample includes approximately 200,000 distinct CDR3 sequences, approximately 94% seen only once; the top ten take 0.093%. High-throughput TCR beta sequencing covered peripheral CD8+ and CD4+ T cells. Control patients had untreated stable or active relapsing-remitting multiple sclerosis by revised McDonald criteria. Negative isolation was applied to CD8+ and CD4+ T cells, and FACS enrichment was applied to TEMRA cells. The germline V gene encodes CDR1 DFQATT and CDR2 SNEGSKA (reference sequence). CDR3 length: 13 amino acids. Trimming removed 1 base at V and 8 bases at J, with 9 bases between.

This sequence was found in a human donor with multiple sclerosis. The V call is TRBV20-1, the J call TRBJ1-6, with a weak D call TRBD1 (5 bases). The sample was CD4+ T cells from PBMCs. CDR3 protein: CSARGGDDSPLHF. CDR3 bases: TGCAGTGCTAGAGGGGGGGACGATTCACCCCTCCACTTT.